Listed below are T cell receptor beta chains from one sample, sequenced in a study of Ad26.COV2.S vaccination and SARS-CoV-2 variants. TCRdb keeps only in-frame clones here, not all; method: immunoSEQ multiplex PCR. The sample lists around 450,000 clones, around 87% seen once, with 3.6% in the top ten. The specimen was peripheral blood, collected in a trial of Ad26.COV2.S vaccine versus placebo. These receptors all stem from a person aged 18-65 years who received the Ad26.COV2.S COVID-19 vaccine or a placebo. Each CDR3 is given with its conserved first and last residue. The order of the fields is J gene, clone size, D gene, V gene, CDR3 DNA, CDR3 protein. D genes are given only for firm matches. Where a row states a size, it is once, few, many or the class of an expanded clone; other rows omit it.

>TRBJ2-6|NA|NA|TRBV5-6
TGTGCCAGCAGCTTCCCTAGGGCCAACGTCCTGACTTTC
CASSFPRANVLTF
>TRBJ2-7|NA|TRBD1|TRBV28
TGTGCCAGCAGTTTACGACAGGGCTTCGAGCAGTACTTC
CASSLRQGFEQYF
>TRBJ2-5|NA|NA|TRBV4-2
TGTGCCAGCAGCCAAGATAGGTGGTCGCCAGAGACCCAGTACTTC
CASSQDRWSPETQYF
>TRBJ2-5|NA|NA|TRBV4-2
TGTGCCAGCAGCCAGGGGGCCGGGGAGACCCAGTACTTC
CASSQGAGETQYF
>TRBJ1-2|NA|TRBD1|TRBV6-5
TGTGCCAGCAAACCGGGACAGGACTATGGCTACACCTTC
CASKPGQDYGYTF
>TRBJ2-1|NA|NA|TRBV19
TGTGCCAGTAGTATCGGGGATGGTGAGCAGTTCTTC
CASSIGDGEQFF
>TRBJ2-3|NA|NA|TRBV5-1
TGCGCCAGCAGCCCCGTCGCAGGGAGGACAGATACGCAGTATTTT
CASSPVAGRTDTQYF
>TRBJ1-5|NA|NA|TRBV6-2/TRBV6-3
TGTGCCAGCAGTCTGAAGACCCGGGGATTTAGCAATCAGCCCCAGCATTTT
CASSLKTRGFSNQPQHF
>TRBJ2-7|NA|NA|TRBV11-3
TGTGCCAGCAGCCCAACCGCGGGCTACGAGCAGTACTTC
CASSPTAGYEQYF
>TRBJ2-7|few|NA|TRBV7-7
TGTGCTAGCAGCTTAAGCCCGGACTCCATCCACGAGCAGTACTTC
CASSLSPDSIHEQYF
>TRBJ2-7|NA|TRBD1|TRBV30
TGTGCCTGGAGTGTAGGCAGGGGGTACGAGCAGTACTTC
CAWSVGRGYEQYF
>TRBJ2-4|NA|NA|TRBV4-3
TGCGCCAGCAGCCACCTCCTCCCCCGGGACGGAAAAAACATTCAGTACTTC
CASSHLLPRDGKNIQYF
>TRBJ1-2|NA|NA|TRBV13
TGTGCCAGCAGCTTGCAACCGGGACGGGACTATGGCTACACCTTC
CASSLQPGRDYGYTF
>TRBJ2-3|NA|NA|TRBV7-9
TGTGCCAGCAGCTTAAGGAGTCAGGCCACAGATACGCAGTATTTT
CASSLRSQATDTQYF
>TRBJ2-2|NA|TRBD1|TRBV10-3
TGTGCCATCAGGGGGACAGGGCCCGGGGAGCTGTTTTTT
CAIRGTGPGELFF
>TRBJ2-3|NA|NA|TRBV13
TGTGCCAGCAGCTTTGGGGTTGGGGCAGATACGCAGTATTTT
CASSFGVGADTQYF
>TRBJ2-2|NA|TRBD1|TRBV13
TGTGCCAGCAGCCAGGGGGCCGGGGAGCTGTTTTTT
CASSQGAGELFF
>TRBJ2-1|NA|TRBD2|TRBV29-1
TGCAGCGTAGGGACTAGCGGCTACAATGAGCAGTTCTTC
CSVGTSGYNEQFF
>TRBJ2-3|medium-sized|NA|TRBV3-1/TRBV3-2
TGTGCCAGCAGCCAAGGAGGGGGGGCAGCAGATACGCAGTATTTT
CASSQGGGAADTQYF
>TRBJ1-4|NA|TRBD1|TRBV6-5
TGTGCCAGCAGTAAAAGACAGGGTAGTGAAAAACTGTTTTTT
CASSKRQGSEKLFF
>TRBJ2-3|NA|NA|TRBV19
TGTGCCAGTAGTAAGGGGTGGGACACCCTACGCACAGATACGCAGTATTTT
CASSKGWDTLRTDTQYF
>TRBJ2-7|once|NA|TRBV27
TGTGCCAGCAGCGGGACGGGGTCCTACGAGCAGTACTTC
CASSGTGSYEQYF
>TRBJ2-4|NA|NA|TRBV18
TGTGCCAGCTCACCTCCGGGACTCCTTGGTCAAAACATTCAGTACTTC
CASSPPGLLGQNIQYF
>TRBJ2-2|NA|TRBD1|TRBV24-1
TGTGCCACCAGTCATGCAGGGGGTTTCGGGGAGCTGTTTTTT
CATSHAGGFGELFF
>TRBJ1-2|NA|NA|TRBV12-3/TRBV12-4
TGTGCCAGCACTACAGGAGTTTATGGCTACACCTTC
CASTTGVYGYTF
>TRBJ2-2|NA|TRBD2|TRBV10-3
TGTGCCATCAGTTCCGGGACTAGCGGGGGGACCGGGGAGCTGTTTTTT
CAISSGTSGGTGELFF
>TRBJ1-2|NA|TRBD1|TRBV2
TGTGCCAGCAGGAGACAGGGGGCGAATGGCTACACCTTC
CASRRQGANGYTF
>TRBJ2-3|NA|TRBD1|TRBV4-3
TGCGCCAGCAGCCCCCGGGACAGGGGCACAGATACGCAGTATTTT
CASSPRDRGTDTQYF
>TRBJ1-2|NA|NA|TRBV6-6
TGTGCCAGTAAACTACTGGACAGCATTGTTAGCGGCTACACCTTC
CASKLLDSIVSGYTF
>TRBJ2-1|NA|NA|TRBV21-1
TGTGCCAGCATAACAGGGGAAGAAGGCTCCTACAATGAGCAGTTCTTC
CASITGEEGSYNEQFF
>TRBJ2-2|NA|NA|TRBV4-3
TGCGCCAGCAGCCAAGATAGGGGGAACACCGGGGAGCTGTTTTTT
CASSQDRGNTGELFF